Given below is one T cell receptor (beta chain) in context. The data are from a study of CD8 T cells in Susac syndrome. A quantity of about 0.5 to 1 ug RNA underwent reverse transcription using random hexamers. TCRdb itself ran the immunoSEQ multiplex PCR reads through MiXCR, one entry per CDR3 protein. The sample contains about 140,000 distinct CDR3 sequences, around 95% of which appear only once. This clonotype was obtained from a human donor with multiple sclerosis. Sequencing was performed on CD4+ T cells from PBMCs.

The CDR3 loop is CASSQCLCQGARREGREQYF. The DNA for the CDR3 is TGCGCCAGCAGTCAATGTCTATGTCAGGGGGCAAGGCGGGAGGGTCGCGAGCAGTACTTC. The chain uses TRBV23-1 and TRBJ2-7; a weak D match, TRBD2 (9 bases). TRBV23-1 is marked as an open reading frame, function uncertain. This CDR3 has 20 amino acids. V lost 1 base and J 6 bases, leaving 31 bases between the germline ends.